One and the same sample provided the 29 T cell receptor beta chains below, sequenced in a study of blood T cell repertoires in COVID-19. Profiled with immunoSEQ multiplex PCR; TCRdb holds only in-frame clones, not every one. The table lists a few hundred thousand clones, 86% of them singletons. Sequenced: PBMCs or T cells enriched from blood (not recorded which). The receptors were gathered from a woman aged 45 to 65 in a cohort exposed to, infected with or recovered from COVID-19 (not recorded which).

The genes are TRBV25-1 and TRBJ1-2; no clear D. The CDR3 extends over 14 amino acids. Trimming took 1 base from V and 4 from J, leaving 10 bases between them. Germline CDR1 and CDR2: MGHDK and SYGVNS. The DNA of the CDR3 is TGTGCCAGCAGTGAATCTCCCTCCTTCTATGGCTACACCTTC. Protein product: CASSESPSFYGYTF.

This clone was seen once. The chain employs TRBV28 and TRBJ2-4; 9 nucleotides agree with TRBD1. This CDR3 has 13 amino acids. Per the germline V gene, CDR1 is MDHEN and CDR2 is SYDVKM. After removal of 8 bases from V and 6 bases from J, the junction contained 5 bases not matched to a gene. CDR3 amino acids: CASSWTGANIQYF. The CDR3 DNA follows: TGTGCCAGCTCCTGGACAGGGGCAAACATTCAGTACTTC.

This clone was seen more than once but under ten times. In DNA form, the CDR3 reads TGTGCCAGCTCACCACGCAGTTCCTCCTATAATTCACCCCTCCACTTT. Its translation is CASSPRSSSYNSPLHF. V usage is TRBV18 and J usage is TRBJ1-6; no reliable D call. This CDR3 is 16 amino acids long. Trimming took 1 base from V and 0 from J, leaving 7 bases between them. Per germline, CDR1 KGHSH and CDR2 LQKENI.

The genes are TRBV4-1 and TRBJ1-2; D is possibly TRBD1 (5 bases). This CDR3 contains 12 residues. Germline lookup yields CDR1 MGHRA and CDR2 YSYEKL. Trimming pared 4 bases from V and 3 bases from J, leaving 6 bases between. In DNA form, the CDR3 reads TGCGCCAGCAGCCGGGGGGACTATGGCTACACCTTC. It translates to CASSRGDYGYTF.

The J gene is TRBJ2-2, the V gene TRBV7-3; no clear D. V gave up 5 bases and J gave up 3 bases, with 13 bases separating them. The CDR3 is made up of 15 amino acids. Germline V CDR1 and CDR2: SGHTA, FQGTGA. The CDR3 nucleotides read TGTGCCAGCAGCGACCGTGGCGGCCACACCGGGGAGCTGTTTTTT. Amino acid sequence: CASSDRGGHTGELFF.

To note about this clone: This specimen includes other DNA sequences encoding the same CDR3. V usage is TRBV5-6 and J usage is TRBJ1-3, with D unresolved. Germline values: CDR1 SGHDT, CDR2 YYEEEE. V gave up 1 base and J gave up 1 base, with 3 bases separating them. The CDR3 extends over 13 amino acids. The CDR3 reads CASSLLSGNTIYF. The CDR3, as DNA: TGTGCCAGCAGCTTGTTATCTGGAAACACCATATATTTT.

The chain is built from TRBV19 and TRBJ1-5; 8 nucleotides match TRBD1. CDR3 size: 16 residues. CDR1 LNHDA and CDR2 SQIVND come from the germline V gene (reference sequence). V dropped 6 bases and J dropped 0; count of bases not matched to a gene: 7. The CDR3 sequence: CASRTYDRGSNQPQHF. CDR3 bases: TGTGCCAGTAGGACTTATGACAGGGGTAGCAATCAGCCCCAGCATTTT.

This clone has a single count. The chain carries TRBV25-1 and TRBJ1-2; a weak D match, TRBD1 (6 bases). CDR3 size: 12 residues. CDR1 MGHDK and CDR2 SYGVNS come from the germline V gene. Trimming removed 4 bases from V and 8 bases from J, with 11 bases in between. CDR3 protein: CASSGNRDGYTF. CDR3 sequence (DNA): TGTGCCAGCAGTGGTAACAGGGACGGCTACACCTTC.

This chain uses TRBV3-1 (or the pseudogene TRBV3-2) with TRBJ2-2; tentatively, D is TRBD1 (5 bases). The CDR3 spans 12 residues. The V gene's germline CDR1 is LGHDT and CDR2 YNNKEL (reference sequence). Deletions cut 4 bases from V and 6 bases from J, with 6 bases between. The DNA for the CDR3 is TGTGCCAGCAGCCCAGGGCCCGGGGAGCTGTTTTTT. Protein product: CASSPGPGELFF.

The V gene is TRBV9, the J gene TRBJ2-2, with 9 bases matching TRBD1. The J segment lost 8 bases and the V segment lost 3 bases, leaving 8 bases of the junction unmatched. This CDR3 is built from 15 residues. Germline V gene lookup returns CDR1 SGDLS and CDR2 YYNGEE. The CDR3 is CASSDGQGNWGELFF. The CDR3, as DNA: TGTGCCAGCAGCGACGGACAGGGGAATTGGGGGGAGCTGTTTTTT.

The chain links TRBV28 to TRBJ2-5, with 9 bases identical to TRBD1. The CDR3 has 15 residues. Losses at the gene ends were 5 bases for V and 2 bases for J; bases not matched to a gene: 6. Looked up from germline, CDR1 is MDHEN and CDR2 is SYDVKM. CDR3 in DNA: TGTGCCAGCAGTCCGGGCGACAGGGGGCAAGAGACCCAGTACTTC. Protein product: CASSPGDRGQETQYF.

In the case of this clone: The germline gene is not matched at one end of the junction; a read error may be the cause. This chain joins TRBV7-7 and TRBJ2-3; 7 bases are a match to TRBD1. The CDR3 has 15 amino acids. CDR1 and CDR2 (germline): SSHAT, FNYEAQ (reference sequence). CDR3 nucleotide sequence: TGTGCTAGCAGCGGATCGACAGGGAGCACAGATACGCAGTATTTT. The encoded protein is CASSGSTGSTDTQYF.

The chain has TRBV4-2 and TRBJ2-3; the match to TRBD2 covers 9 bases. This CDR3 comprises 15 residues. The germline V gene encodes CDR1 LGHNA and CDR2 YNFKEQ. V was clipped by 4 bases and J by 4 bases; unmatched bases: 6. CDR3 nucleotides: TGTGCCAGCAGCCCAAGCCAGCGGGGGGCAGATACGCAGTATTTT. Its protein is CASSPSQRGADTQYF.

This chain joins TRBV30 and TRBJ2-5, with D hard to call. CDR1 GTSNPN and CDR2 SVGIG come from the germline V gene (reference sequence). The V end was cut by 2 bases, the J end by 4 bases, with 8 bases between. The CDR3 length is 12 residues. The CDR3, as DNA: TGTGCCTGGAGTCCAGGCTCAGAGACCCAGTACTTC. The encoded protein is CAWSPGSETQYF.

The gene calls are TRBV9 and TRBJ2-1; D may be TRBD2 (6 bases). The CDR3 loop spans 15 amino acids. Germline values: CDR1 SGDLS, CDR2 YYNGEE. V lost 4 bases, J lost 7 bases, and 18 bases lay in between. CDR3 sequence (DNA): TGTGCCAGCAGCCCCCTTGGAGGGGAGTGGAATGAGCAGTTCTTC. This encodes CASSPLGGEWNEQFF.

The rearrangement links TRBV18 to TRBJ2-3; tentatively, D is TRBD2 (6 bases). This CDR3 is 15 amino acids long. The V and J ends lost 2 bases and 2 bases respectively, with 11 bases between them. The V gene's germline CDR1 is KGHSH and CDR2 LQKENI. CDR3: CASSPSAGTTDTQYF. CDR3 in DNA: TGTGCCAGCTCACCATCAGCGGGCACCACAGATACGCAGTATTTT.

The V gene is TRBV29-1, the J gene TRBJ2-3, with a tentative D call TRBD1 (6 bases). The V gene's germline CDR1 is SQVTM and CDR2 ANQGSEA. This CDR3 has 14 amino acids. Trimming took 6 bases from V and 4 from J, leaving 17 bases between them. Here the CDR3 reads CSVMTGVGPDTQYF. The CDR3 DNA follows: TGCAGCGTGATGACAGGCGTGGGCCCAGATACGCAGTATTTT.

This rearrangement joins TRBV2 to TRBJ2-5; tentative D call: TRBD1 (6 bases). Deletions cut 7 bases from V and 2 bases from J, with 14 bases between. The CDR3 loop spans 14 amino acids. The V gene's germline CDR1 is SNHLY and CDR2 FYNNEI. This chain's CDR3 is CASKRGRGQETQYF. As DNA, the CDR3 is TGTGCCAGCAAGCGAGGCAGGGGACAAGAGACCCAGTACTTC.

The chain links TRBV7-2 to TRBJ1-1; TRBD1 matches at 9 bases. The V segment lost 0 bases and the J segment 4 bases; nucleotides outside the gene matches: 9. Looked up from germline, CDR1 is SGHTA and CDR2 is FQGNSA. The CDR3 length is 17 residues. Here the CDR3 reads CASSLALGTGPLTEAFF. The CDR3 nucleotides read TGTGCCAGCAGCTTAGCGCTGGGGACAGGGCCCCTCACTGAAGCTTTCTTT.

This clone has only one observation. The rearrangement links TRBV4-1 to TRBJ1-6; D unclear. Germline CDR1 reads MGHRA; CDR2 reads YSYEKL. Trimming took 0 bases from V and 9 from J, leaving 12 bases between them. The CDR3 has 15 residues. The CDR3 bases are TGCGCCAGCAGCCAAGAGAGGGTTGGTACTTCACCCCTCCACTTT. It specifies CASSQERVGTSPLHF.

This chain uses TRBV10-2 with TRBJ2-7; D is possibly TRBD2 (5 bases). The germline CDR1 and CDR2 sequences are WSHSY and SAAADI. This CDR3 has 14 residues. Trimming took 0 bases from V and 3 from J, leaving 9 bases between them. This chain's CDR3 is CASSESGRIYEQYF. In DNA form, the CDR3 reads TGCGCCAGCAGTGAGTCGGGGAGAATCTACGAGCAGTACTTC.

The chain has TRBV10-3 and TRBJ1-2; 7 bases map to TRBD1. Germline CDR1 ENHRY, CDR2 SYGVKD. Germline trimming cut 5 bases from V and 6 bases from J; bases unmatched to any gene: 6. The CDR3 runs 13 residues. In nucleotides, the CDR3 is TGTGCCATCAGTAATCAGGGGGTAGATGGCTACACCTTC. It yields the protein CAISNQGVDGYTF.

The chain has TRBV9 and TRBJ1-6, with D perhaps matching TRBD1 (6 bases). The CDR3 length is 13 residues. Trimming took off 4 bases at V and 8 bases at J, with 10 bases between the two ends. Germline CDR1 is SGDLS and CDR2 is YYNGEE. The DNA for the CDR3 is TGTGCCAGCAGCCCTTGGACAGATTCACCCCTCCACTTT. Translated: CASSPWTDSPLHF.

This clone was detected a few times. The chain carries TRBV10-3 and TRBJ2-3, with 7 bases identical to TRBD2. Germline CDR1 is ENHRY and CDR2 is SYGVKD. This CDR3 is 17 amino acids long. The junction had 15 bases not matched to a gene; V was cut back by 6 bases and J by 3 bases. The CDR3 reads CAIRAILAQSVTDTQYF. CDR3 in DNA: TGTGCCATCAGGGCGATACTAGCGCAGTCCGTTACAGATACGCAGTATTTT.

The chain employs TRBV4-3 and TRBJ1-6; D gene ambiguous. This CDR3 spans 15 amino acids. V was trimmed by 5 bases and J by 8 bases, leaving 16 bases between them. Germline-derived CDR1 and CDR2 are LGHNA and YSLEER. The DNA for the CDR3 is TGCGCCAGCAGCGGAAGTATTTACGGGGATTCACCCCTCCACTTT. Translation gives CASSGSIYGDSPLHF.

V usage is TRBV18 and J usage is TRBJ1-2; D gene uncertain. This CDR3 comprises 13 residues. Germline CDR1 reads KGHSH; CDR2 reads LQKENI. V was shortened by 2 bases and J by 4 bases, with 8 bases between the two germline ends. CDR3 sequence reads: CASSPTGLYGYTF. The CDR3 DNA is TGTGCCAGCTCACCAACCGGACTCTATGGCTACACCTTC.

The chain uses TRBV3-1 (or the pseudogene TRBV3-2) and TRBJ1-1; tentatively, D is TRBD1 (6 bases). Trimming took off 0 bases at V and 11 bases at J, with 19 bases between the two ends. Germline-derived CDR1 and CDR2 are LGHDT and YNNKEL (reference sequence). The CDR3 runs to 15 residues. CDR3 protein: CASSQDLYGGAPAFF. CDR3 in DNA: TGTGCCAGCAGCCAAGATCTGTATGGGGGGGCACCTGCTTTCTTT.

The V and J genes are TRBV7-8 and TRBJ2-7; 11 bases line up with TRBD2. CDR3 size: 16 residues. Germline trimming cut 3 bases from V and 3 bases from J; bases unmatched to any gene: 7. Per germline, CDR1 SGHVS and CDR2 FQNEAQ. CDR3 nucleotides: TGTGCCAGCAGCTTCTCACGACTAGCGGGACTCTACGAGCAGTACTTC. Translating it yields CASSFSRLAGLYEQYF.

The chain links TRBV12-2 to TRBJ2-6; no DNA check was done on the table's D call, TRBD2. TRBV12-2 is listed as a pseudogene. This CDR3 is 17 amino acids long. CDR3 amino acids: CASRSRGGGSGANVLTF. The CDR3 coding sequence is TGTGCAAGTCGCTCACGGGGGGGCGGCTCTGGGGCCAACGTCCTGACTTTC.